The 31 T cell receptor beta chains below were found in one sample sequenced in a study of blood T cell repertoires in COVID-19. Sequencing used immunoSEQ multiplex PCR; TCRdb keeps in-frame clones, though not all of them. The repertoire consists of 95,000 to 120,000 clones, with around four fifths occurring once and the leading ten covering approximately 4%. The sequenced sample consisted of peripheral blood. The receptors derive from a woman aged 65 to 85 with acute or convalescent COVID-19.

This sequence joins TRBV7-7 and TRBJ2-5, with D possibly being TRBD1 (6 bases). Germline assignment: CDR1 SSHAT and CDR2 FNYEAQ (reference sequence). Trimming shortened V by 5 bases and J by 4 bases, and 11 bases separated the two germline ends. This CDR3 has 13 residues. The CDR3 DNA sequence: TGTGCCAGCAGCACAGGACAGACAGAGACCCAGTACTTC. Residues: CASSTGQTETQYF.

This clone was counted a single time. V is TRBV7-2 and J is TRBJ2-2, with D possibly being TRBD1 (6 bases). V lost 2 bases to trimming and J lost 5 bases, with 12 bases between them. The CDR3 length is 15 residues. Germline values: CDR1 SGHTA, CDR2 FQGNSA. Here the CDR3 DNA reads TGTGCCAGCAGCTTAACAGGGTTAGGGACCGGGGAGCTGTTTTTT. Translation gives CASSLTGLGTGELFF.

The CDR3 DNA sequence: TGTGCCAGCAGTTTTCCAAACGGGGGGGCGGGCGAGCAGTACTTC. Translated: CASSFPNGGAGEQYF. This chain joins TRBV28 and TRBJ2-7; 8 bases match TRBD2. This CDR3 spans 15 amino acids. CDR1 and CDR2 (germline): MDHEN, SYDVKM. The J segment lost 6 bases and the V segment lost 3 bases, leaving 10 bases of the junction unmatched.

The DNA for the CDR3 is TGTGCCAGCAGACCTGACAGGGCCGGGCACGAGCAGTACTTC. Its protein product is CASRPDRAGHEQYF. V is TRBV21-1 and J is TRBJ2-7; TRBD1, the table's D call, lacks a check against the DNA. TRBV21-1 represents a pseudogene. The CDR3 is 14 residues long.

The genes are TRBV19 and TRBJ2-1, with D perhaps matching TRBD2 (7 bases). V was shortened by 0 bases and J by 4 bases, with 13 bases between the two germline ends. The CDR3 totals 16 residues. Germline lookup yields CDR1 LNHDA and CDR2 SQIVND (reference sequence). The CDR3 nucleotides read TGTGCCAGTAGTATAGATGGGGGGGCCGGGTACAATGAGCAGTTCTTC. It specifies CASSIDGGAGYNEQFF.

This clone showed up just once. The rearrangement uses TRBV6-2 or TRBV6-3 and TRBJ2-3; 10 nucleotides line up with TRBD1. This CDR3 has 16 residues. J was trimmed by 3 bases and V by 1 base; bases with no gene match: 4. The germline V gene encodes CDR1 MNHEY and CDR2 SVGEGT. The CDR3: CASSYWGTGATDTQYF. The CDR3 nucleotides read TGTGCCAGCAGTTACTGGGGGACAGGGGCTACAGATACGCAGTATTTT.

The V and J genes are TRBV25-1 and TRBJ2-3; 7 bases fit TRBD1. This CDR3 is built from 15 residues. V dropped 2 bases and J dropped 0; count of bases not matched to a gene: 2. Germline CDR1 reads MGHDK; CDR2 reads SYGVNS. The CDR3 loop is CASSEGDSSTDTQYF. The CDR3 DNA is TGTGCCAGCAGTGAAGGGGACAGTAGCACAGATACGCAGTATTTT.

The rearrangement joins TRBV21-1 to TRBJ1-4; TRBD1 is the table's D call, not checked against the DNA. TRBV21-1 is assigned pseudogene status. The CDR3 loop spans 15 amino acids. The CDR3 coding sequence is TGTGCCAGCAGAAGAGACAGGGGGCAGAATGAAAAACTGTTTTTT. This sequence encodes CASRRDRGQNEKLFF.

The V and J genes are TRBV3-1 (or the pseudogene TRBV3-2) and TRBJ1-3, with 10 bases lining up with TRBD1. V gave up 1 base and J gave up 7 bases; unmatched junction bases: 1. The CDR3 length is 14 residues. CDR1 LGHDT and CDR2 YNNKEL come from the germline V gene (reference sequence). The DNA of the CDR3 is TGTGCCAGCAGCCAAGGGACAGGGGGGAACACCATATATTTT. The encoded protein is CASSQGTGGNTIYF.

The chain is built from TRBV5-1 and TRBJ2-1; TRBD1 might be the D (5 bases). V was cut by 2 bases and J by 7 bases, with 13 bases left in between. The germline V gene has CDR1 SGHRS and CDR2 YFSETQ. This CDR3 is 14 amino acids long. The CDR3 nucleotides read TGCGCCAGCAGCTTTGAAGGGGATCCTAATGAGCAGTTCTTC. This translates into CASSFEGDPNEQFF.

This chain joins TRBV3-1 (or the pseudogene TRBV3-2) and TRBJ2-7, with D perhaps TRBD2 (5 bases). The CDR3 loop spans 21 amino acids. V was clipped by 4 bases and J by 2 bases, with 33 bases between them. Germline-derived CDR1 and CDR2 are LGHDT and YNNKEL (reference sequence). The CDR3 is CASSPTNRGRQIAPGTYEQYF. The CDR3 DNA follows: TGTGCCAGCAGCCCCACCAACCGCGGTCGGCAAATAGCGCCTGGAACCTACGAGCAGTACTTC.

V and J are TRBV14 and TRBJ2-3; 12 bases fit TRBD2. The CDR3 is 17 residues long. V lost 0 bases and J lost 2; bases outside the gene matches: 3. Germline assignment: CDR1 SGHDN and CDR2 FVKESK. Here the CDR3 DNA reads TGTGCCAGCAGCCAAGAATCTAGCGGGAGGGCCACAGATACGCAGTATTTT. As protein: CASSQESSGRATDTQYF.

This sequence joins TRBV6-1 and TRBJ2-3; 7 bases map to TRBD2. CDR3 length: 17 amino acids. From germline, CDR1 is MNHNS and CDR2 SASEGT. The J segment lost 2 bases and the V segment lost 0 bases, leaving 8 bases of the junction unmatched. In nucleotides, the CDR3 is TGTGCCAGCAGTGAAGCGGGGAGGGCCAATCCCACAGATACGCAGTATTTT. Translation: CASSEAGRANPTDTQYF.

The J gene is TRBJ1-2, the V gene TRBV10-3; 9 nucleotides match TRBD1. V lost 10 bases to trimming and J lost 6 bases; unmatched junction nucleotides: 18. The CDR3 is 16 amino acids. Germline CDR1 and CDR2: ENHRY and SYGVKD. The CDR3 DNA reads TGTGCCACCCGGTTCCCTGGACAGGGGAGGGAAAATGGCTACACCTTC. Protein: CATRFPGQGRENGYTF.

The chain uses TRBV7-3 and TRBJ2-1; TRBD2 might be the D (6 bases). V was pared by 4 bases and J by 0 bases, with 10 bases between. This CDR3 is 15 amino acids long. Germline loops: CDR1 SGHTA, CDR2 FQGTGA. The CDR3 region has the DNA TGTGCCAGCAGCTCTAGCGATAGCTCCTACAATGAGCAGTTCTTC. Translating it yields CASSSSDSSYNEQFF.

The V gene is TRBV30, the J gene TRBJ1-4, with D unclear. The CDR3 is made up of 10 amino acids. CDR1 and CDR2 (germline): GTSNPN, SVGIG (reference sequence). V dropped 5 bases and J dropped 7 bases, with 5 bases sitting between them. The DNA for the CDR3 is TGTGCCTGGGGCAGTGAAAAACTGTTTTTT. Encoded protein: CAWGSEKLFF.

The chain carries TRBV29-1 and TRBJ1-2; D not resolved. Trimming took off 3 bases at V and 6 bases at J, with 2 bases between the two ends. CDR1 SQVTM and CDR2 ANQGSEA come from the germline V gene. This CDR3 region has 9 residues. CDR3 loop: CSVDDGYTF. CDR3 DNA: TGCAGCGTTGACGATGGCTACACCTTC.

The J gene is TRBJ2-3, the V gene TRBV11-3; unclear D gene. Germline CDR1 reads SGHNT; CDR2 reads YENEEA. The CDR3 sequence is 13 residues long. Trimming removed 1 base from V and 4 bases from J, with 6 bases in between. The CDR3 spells CASSLGEADTQYF. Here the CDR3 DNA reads TGTGCCAGCAGCTTAGGTGAGGCAGATACGCAGTATTTT.

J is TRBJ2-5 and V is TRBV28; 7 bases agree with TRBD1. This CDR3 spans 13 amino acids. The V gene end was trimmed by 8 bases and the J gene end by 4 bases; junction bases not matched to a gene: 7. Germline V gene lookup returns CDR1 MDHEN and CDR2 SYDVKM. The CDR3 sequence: CASRDPGGETQYF. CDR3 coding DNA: TGTGCCAGCCGCGACCCAGGGGGAGAGACCCAGTACTTC.

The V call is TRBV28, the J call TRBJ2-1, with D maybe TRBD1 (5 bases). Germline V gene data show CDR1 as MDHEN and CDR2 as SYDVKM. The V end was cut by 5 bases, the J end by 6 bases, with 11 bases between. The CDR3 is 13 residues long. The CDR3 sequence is CASSGRVLNEQFF. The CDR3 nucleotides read TGTGCCAGCAGTGGCAGGGTGCTCAATGAGCAGTTCTTC.

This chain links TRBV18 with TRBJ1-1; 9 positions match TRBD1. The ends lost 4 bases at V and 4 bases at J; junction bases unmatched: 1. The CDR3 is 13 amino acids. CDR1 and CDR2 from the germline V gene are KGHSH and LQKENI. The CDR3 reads CASSRDRVTEAFF. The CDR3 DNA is TGTGCCAGCTCACGGGACAGGGTCACTGAAGCTTTCTTT. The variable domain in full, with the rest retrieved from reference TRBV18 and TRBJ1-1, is NAGVMQNPRHLVRRRGQEARLRCSPMKGHSHVYWYRQLPEEGLKFMVYLQKENIIDESGMPKERFSAEFPKEGPSILRIQQVVRGDSAAYFCASSRDRVTEAFFGQGTRLTVV.

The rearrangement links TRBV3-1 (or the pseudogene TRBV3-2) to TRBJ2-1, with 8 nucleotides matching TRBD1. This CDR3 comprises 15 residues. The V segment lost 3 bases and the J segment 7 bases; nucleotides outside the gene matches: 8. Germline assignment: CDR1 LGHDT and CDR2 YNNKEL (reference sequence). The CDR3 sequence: CASSHPGGLLNEQFF. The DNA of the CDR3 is TGTGCCAGCAGCCACCCAGGGGGCCTCCTGAATGAGCAGTTCTTC.

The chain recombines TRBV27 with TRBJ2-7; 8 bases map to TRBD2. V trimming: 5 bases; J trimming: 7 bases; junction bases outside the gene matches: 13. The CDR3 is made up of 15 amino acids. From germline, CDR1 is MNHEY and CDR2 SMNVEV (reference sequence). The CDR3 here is CASSPGGAGAEEQYF. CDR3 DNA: TGTGCCAGCAGTCCCGGGGGGGCGGGAGCAGAGGAGCAGTACTTC.

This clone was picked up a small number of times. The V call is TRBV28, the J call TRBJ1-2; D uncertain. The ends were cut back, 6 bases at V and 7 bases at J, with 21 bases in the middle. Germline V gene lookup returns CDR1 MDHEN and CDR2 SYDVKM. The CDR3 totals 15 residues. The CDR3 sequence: CASSASGKKSRGYTF. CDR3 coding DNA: TGTGCCAGCAGCGCATCCGGGAAAAAAAGTCGTGGCTACACCTTC.

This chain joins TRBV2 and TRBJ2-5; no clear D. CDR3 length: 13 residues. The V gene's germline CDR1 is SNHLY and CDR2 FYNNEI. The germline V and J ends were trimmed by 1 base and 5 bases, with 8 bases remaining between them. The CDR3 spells CASSEGPWETQYF. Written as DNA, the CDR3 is TGTGCCAGCAGTGAAGGGCCCTGGGAGACCCAGTACTTC. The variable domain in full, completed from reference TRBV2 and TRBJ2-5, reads EPEVTQTPSHQVTQMGQEVILRCVPISNHLYFYWYRQILGQKVEFLVSFYNNEISEKSEIFDDQFSVERPDGSNFTLKIRSTKLEDSAMYFCASSEGPWETQYFGPGTRLLVL.

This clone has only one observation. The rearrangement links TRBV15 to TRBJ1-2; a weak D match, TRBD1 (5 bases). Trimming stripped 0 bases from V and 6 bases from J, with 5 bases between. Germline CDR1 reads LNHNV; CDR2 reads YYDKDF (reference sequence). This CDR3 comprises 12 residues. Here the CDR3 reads CATSRDRDGYTF. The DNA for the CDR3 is TGTGCCACCAGCAGAGACAGGGATGGCTACACCTTC.

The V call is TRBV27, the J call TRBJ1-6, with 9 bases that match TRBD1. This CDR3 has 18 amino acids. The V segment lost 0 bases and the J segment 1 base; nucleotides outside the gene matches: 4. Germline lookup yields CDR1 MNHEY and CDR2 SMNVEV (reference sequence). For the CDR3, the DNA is TGTGCCAGCAGTTTATCGGGACAGGGTGGATCCTATAATTCACCCCTCCACTTT. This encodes CASSLSGQGGSYNSPLHF.

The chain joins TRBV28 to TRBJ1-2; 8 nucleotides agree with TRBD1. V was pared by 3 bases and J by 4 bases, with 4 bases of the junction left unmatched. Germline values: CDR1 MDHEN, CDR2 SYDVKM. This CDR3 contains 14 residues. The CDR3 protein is CASSLTGVLYGYTF. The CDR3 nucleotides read TGTGCCAGCAGTTTGACAGGGGTTCTCTATGGCTACACCTTC.

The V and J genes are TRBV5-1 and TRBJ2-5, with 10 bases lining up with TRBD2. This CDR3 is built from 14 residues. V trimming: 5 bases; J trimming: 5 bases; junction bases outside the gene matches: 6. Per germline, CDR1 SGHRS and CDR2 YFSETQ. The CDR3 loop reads CASRKQTSGETQYF. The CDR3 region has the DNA TGCGCCAGCAGGAAACAGACTAGCGGGGAGACCCAGTACTTC.

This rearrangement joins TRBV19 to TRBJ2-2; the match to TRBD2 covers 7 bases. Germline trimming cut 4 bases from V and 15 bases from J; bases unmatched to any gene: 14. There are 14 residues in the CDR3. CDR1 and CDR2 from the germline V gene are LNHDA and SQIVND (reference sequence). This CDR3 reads CASSSRAGRELMFF. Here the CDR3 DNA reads TGTGCCAGTAGTAGTAGGGCTGGGAGGGAACTGATGTTTTTT.

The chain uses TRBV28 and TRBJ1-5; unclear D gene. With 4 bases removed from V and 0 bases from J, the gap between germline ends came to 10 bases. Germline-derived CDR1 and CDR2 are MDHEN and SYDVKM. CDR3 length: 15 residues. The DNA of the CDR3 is TGTGCCAGCAGTTCTTCCGTTTATAGCAATCAGCCCCAGCATTTT. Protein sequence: CASSSSVYSNQPQHF.